The sequence of this T cell receptor beta chain was determined in a study of regulatory T cells in long-lasting Graves disease. Libraries of TCR beta came from iRepertoire HTBI primers plus Arm-PCR of CDR3 regions. From the multiplex PCR reads, TCRdb called clonotypes with MiXCR, one entry per CDR3 protein. The repertoire holds hundreds of thousands of distinct CDR3 sequences, with around 17% as singletons. Time point reported: newly diagnosed GD, antithyroid drugs for less than 3 months. Extracted PBMC RNA gave rise to the TCR library. There are many counts of this clonotype. These same data were also listed under a study on T cells in Graves' hyperthyroidism and ophthalmopathy. From that paper: The TCR CDR3 was amplified in a first-round RT-PCR using the HTBI primer set.

The source was peripheral blood mononuclear cells (PBMCs), collected at new diagnosis, from a patient treated with antithyroid drugs. This clonotype was obtained from a woman aged 25 to 39 with Graves disease.

CDR3: CASSLQSEISDEQYF. CDR3 nucleotide sequence: TGCGCCAGCAGCCTACAGTCCGAGATCAGCGACGAGCAGTACTTC. J is TRBJ2-7 and V is TRBV5-1, with D unclear. The CDR3 runs 15 residues. From germline, CDR1 is SGHRS and CDR2 YFSETQ. The V gene lost 4 bases and the J gene lost 5 bases, with 19 bases spanning the gap.